These 21 T cell receptor beta chains came from one sample sequenced in a study of T cells in Graves' hyperthyroidism and ophthalmopathy. It was RNA transcripts that yielded the amplified TCR beta CDR3 regions. The HTBI primer set served for first-round RT-PCR of the TCR CDR3. Using its own MiXCR run on the multiplex PCR reads, TCRdb lists one record per CDR3 protein. The sample records around 350,000 distinct CDR3 sequences, about 15% being singletons. Sample: blood. These receptors all come from a woman aged 25 to 45 with Graves' ophthalmopathy.

Worth noting for this clonotype: A much larger clonotype is one base distant, so this may be a read error. This chain connects TRBV27 to TRBJ2-4; D may correspond to TRBD1 or TRBD2 (5 bases each). Germline values: CDR1 MNHEY, CDR2 SMNVEV (reference sequence). The CDR3 spans 15 residues. The CDR3 nucleotides read TGTGCCAACAGTCCTCTGACGAGGGGTTCGGACATTCAGTACTTC. This gives the protein CANSPLTRGSDIQYF.

This chain links TRBV12-3 or TRBV12-4 with TRBJ1-4, with a weak D call TRBD1 (5 bases). V lost 5 bases and J lost 4, with 11 bases in between. The CDR3 contains 14 residues. CDR3 sequence: CASSPGRFNEKLFF. The CDR3 DNA follows: TGTGCCAGCAGTCCAGGGAGGTTTAATGAAAAACTGTTTTTT.

This clonotype was counted many times. This rearrangement joins TRBV20-1 to TRBJ1-5; TRBD1 aligns across 8 bases. With 1 base clipped from V and 4 bases from J, the junction kept 15 bases outside the gene matches. The germline V gene encodes CDR1 DFQATT and CDR2 SNEGSKA (reference sequence). The CDR3 has 18 amino acids. The CDR3 sequence: CSARVAGGAGGSNQPQHF. For the CDR3, the DNA is TGCAGTGCTAGAGTGGCAGGGGGCGCGGGCGGGTCAAATCAGCCCCAGCATTTT.

This clonotype has at least ten counts. The rearrangement joins TRBV29-1 to TRBJ2-3; D remains unclear. In germline, CDR1 is SQVTM, CDR2 ANQGSEA. The CDR3 has 12 amino acids. V lost 7 bases, J lost 2 bases, and 10 bases lay in between. The CDR3 here is CSGVMATDTQYF. CDR3 DNA: TGCAGCGGGGTCATGGCCACAGATACGCAGTATTTT.

This clonotype appeared once. The chain carries TRBV7-9 and TRBJ2-2; 11 bases are a match to TRBD1. Per the germline V gene, CDR1 is SEHNR and CDR2 is FQNEAQ (reference sequence). V was pared by 5 bases and J by 9 bases, with 5 bases of the junction left unmatched. The CDR3 length is 14 residues. The CDR3 region has the DNA TGTGCCAGCAGCGTAGGGACAGGGGGTTGGGAGCTGTTTTTT. Translating it yields CASSVGTGGWELFF.

In this sample, this clonotype turned up many times. The V and J genes are TRBV12-3 or TRBV12-4 and TRBJ1-2, with 8 bases that match TRBD1. Losses at the gene ends were 6 bases for V and 4 bases for J; bases not matched to a gene: 7. CDR3 size: 14 residues. The CDR3 DNA is TGTGCCAGCAGAGGACAGGGAGGAACCTATGGCTACACCTTC. Translation: CASRGQGGTYGYTF.

This clonotype came up many times. CDR3 amino acids: CASSSTGWGQPQHF. Here the CDR3 DNA reads TGTGCCAGCAGCTCGACAGGGTGGGGACAGCCCCAGCATTTT. V is TRBV3-1 and J is TRBJ1-5; 7 bases match TRBD1. This CDR3 region has 14 residues. Germline V lookup: CDR1 LGHDT, CDR2 YNNKEL (reference sequence). The junction had 8 bases not matched to a gene; V was cut back by 5 bases and J by 7 bases.

This clonotype was detected ten times or more. This chain uses TRBV12-3 or TRBV12-4 with TRBJ1-2; D is unresolved. CDR3 size: 12 residues. Deletions cut 3 bases from V and 4 bases from J, with 6 bases between. The CDR3 nucleotides read TGTGCCAGCAGTTTTGGTGGCTATGGCTACACCTTC. This translates into CASSFGGYGYTF.

This clonotype has a count of ten or more. The J gene is TRBJ2-1, the V gene TRBV18; TRBD1 agrees at 10 bases. CDR1 and CDR2 (germline): KGHSH, LQKENI. The CDR3 consists of 15 residues. The junction had 5 bases not matched to a gene; V was cut back by 0 bases and J by 9 bases. For the CDR3, the DNA is TGTGCCAGCTCACCACCCGGGACAGGGGCTGGTGAGCAGTTCTTC. Translation: CASSPPGTGAGEQFF.

At least ten counts were recorded for this clonotype. The chain uses TRBV12-3 or TRBV12-4 and TRBJ1-2, with D perhaps matching TRBD1 (5 bases). Trimming stripped 5 bases from V and 4 bases from J, with 23 bases between. The CDR3 extends over 17 amino acids. As DNA, the CDR3 is TGTGCCAGCAGTCCGTCAAGGCGGGGGAGGGCTTTCTATGGCTACACCTTC. Its translation is CASSPSRRGRAFYGYTF.

This clonotype was seen repeatedly, ten times or more. This rearrangement joins TRBV18 to TRBJ2-3, with 8 bases lining up with TRBD1. Germline CDR1 KGHSH, CDR2 LQKENI. The CDR3 length is 17 residues. Trimming took 4 bases from V and 4 from J; bases not matched to a gene: 13. The DNA for the CDR3 is TGTGCCAGCTCACACCGTTCGTGGCAGGGGGCTTCAGATACGCAGTATTTT. Protein sequence: CASSHRSWQGASDTQYF. The full variable domain, with the rest looked up from reference TRBV18 and TRBJ2-3, is NAGVMQNPRHLVRRRGQEARLRCSPMKGHSHVYWYRQLPEEGLKFMVYLQKENIIDESGMPKERFSAEFPKEGPSILRIQQVVRGDSAAYFCASSHRSWQGASDTQYFGPGTRLTVL.

A few counts support this clonotype. The chain uses TRBV14 and TRBJ1-6; D call uncertain. CDR1 is SGHDN, CDR2 FVKESK, per germline. V lost 0 bases and J lost 0, with 9 bases in between. The CDR3 consists of 17 residues. The CDR3 loop is CASSQDLESSYNSPLHF. CDR3 DNA sequence: TGTGCCAGCAGCCAAGATTTGGAGAGCTCCTATAATTCACCCCTCCACTTT.

The gene calls are TRBV19 and TRBJ1-5, with D perhaps TRBD1 (6 bases). The V gene lost 7 bases and the J gene lost 2 bases, with 24 bases spanning the gap. This CDR3 region has 18 residues. CDR1 and CDR2 from the germline V gene are LNHDA and SQIVND (reference sequence). CDR3 bases: TGTGCCAGTACCGCCAGGGGCACCAACCTTGCGGGCAATCAGCCCCAGCATTTT. Amino acid sequence: CASTARGTNLAGNQPQHF.

The CDR3 DNA reads TGTGCCAGCAGCTTAGATCGAGTACAGACCTACGAGCAGTACTTC. Residues: CASSLDRVQTYEQYF. The chain recombines TRBV11-2 with TRBJ2-7; D gene uncertain. The germline V gene has CDR1 SGHAT and CDR2 FQNNGV. V dropped 0 bases and J dropped 2 bases, with 11 bases sitting between them. The CDR3 runs to 15 residues.

In the case of this clonotype: Being one base from a much bigger clone, this may be a read error. The chain joins TRBV20-1 to TRBJ2-3; no clear D. Germline CDR1 is DFQATT and CDR2 is SNEGSKA (reference sequence). The CDR3 covers 14 residues. V was clipped by 2 bases and J by 3 bases, with 12 bases between them. The CDR3 DNA sequence: TGCAGTGCTAGAATCCCCGAGGTGACAGATACGCAGTATTTT. Encoded protein: CSARIPEVTDTQYF.

The table lists this clonotype with many counts. The chain recombines TRBV12-3 or TRBV12-4 with TRBJ2-3; 13 positions agree with TRBD2. The V gene end was trimmed by 8 bases and the J gene end by 2 bases; junction bases not matched to a gene: 7. CDR3 length: 16 residues. The CDR3 loop is CASEATSGGITDTQYF. Here the CDR3 DNA reads TGTGCCAGCGAAGCGACTAGCGGGGGGATCACAGATACGCAGTATTTT.

The sample holds many counts of this clonotype. The J gene is TRBJ2-3, the V gene TRBV20-1; possibly TRBD1 for D (6 bases). The CDR3 is made up of 14 amino acids. Germline V CDR1 and CDR2: DFQATT, SNEGSKA (reference sequence). V lost 4 bases and J 10 bases, leaving 21 bases between the germline ends. This CDR3 reads CSATDSIGLNAQYF. For the CDR3, the DNA is TGCAGTGCTACGGACAGCATAGGGCTGAACGCGCAGTATTTT.

This clonotype was seen only a few times. This chain uses TRBV25-1 with TRBJ2-7; no reliable D call. In germline, CDR1 is MGHDK, CDR2 SYGVNS. CDR3 length equals 13 residues. V lost 3 bases and J lost 6, with 12 bases in between. The CDR3 sequence is CASSETAPIEQYF. The CDR3 region has the DNA TGTGCCAGCAGTGAGACGGCGCCCATCGAGCAGTACTTC.

This clonotype was seen a few times. Germline and junction disagree at one end, which may indicate a read error. The gene calls are TRBV27 and TRBJ1-5; D call uncertain. The CDR3 extends over 13 amino acids. Germline V gives CDR1 MNHEY, CDR2 SMNVEV (reference sequence). CDR3 DNA: TGTGCCAGCAGTTTAACAGACAATCGGCCCCAGCATTTT. It codes for CASSLTDNRPQHF.

The chain employs TRBV7-8 and TRBJ2-1; D is unresolved. The CDR3 loop spans 14 amino acids. Germline CDR1 SGHVS, CDR2 FQNEAQ. With 9 bases removed from V and 8 bases from J, the gap between germline ends came to 20 bases. This CDR3 is CASSIEFVRDEQFF. CDR3 DNA: TGTGCCAGTAGTATAGAGTTTGTCCGGGATGAGCAGTTCTTC.

This clonotype has at least ten counts. The chain couples TRBV6-5 to TRBJ2-2; 9 nucleotides agree with TRBD2. The J segment lost 5 bases and the V segment lost 2 bases, leaving 6 bases of the junction unmatched. This CDR3 has 16 residues. Germline V gene lookup returns CDR1 MNHEY and CDR2 SVGAGI. In DNA, the CDR3 is TGTGCCAGCAGTTACGTGGGACTAGCTCAGACCGGGGAGCTGTTTTTT. It encodes CASSYVGLAQTGELFF.